What follows are 26 T cell receptor beta chains derived from one specimen sequenced in a study of cytotoxic CD8 clonotypes in ibrutinib-treated CLL (dated by TCRdb to the early 2020s). Library creation used the immunoSEQ multiplex PCR assay. Entries here come from immuneACCESS through TCRdb and include only in-frame sequences with V and J called. Some clones fail to appear in such tables; in the studies checked, an unresolved V gene covers under half of the shortfall, and the cause of the remainder is unknown. Within this sample are 100,000 to 150,000 clones, with 75% to 90% of them counted one time only. Of the sample, under 2.5% falls within the top ten clones. The sample's time point label is to be understood as: around 25 months on ibrutinib. Sequenced material: PBMCs, taken after 24 months of ibrutinib treatment. These receptor sequences come from a human donor with chronic lymphocytic leukemia.

This sequence joins TRBV6-6 and TRBJ2-1, with 9 bases lining up with TRBD2. Germline V CDR1 and CDR2: MNHNY, SVGAGI (reference sequence). This CDR3 has 16 residues. The V and J ends lost 7 bases and 6 bases, in that order; junction bases with no gene match: 13. CDR3 amino acids: CASKGLAGAPRNEQFF. The CDR3 DNA follows: TGTGCCAGCAAAGGGTTAGCGGGAGCTCCTCGCAATGAGCAGTTCTTC.

The CDR3 reads CASSQRSSGANVLTF. The CDR3 DNA reads as TGTGCCAGCAGCCAGCGGTCCTCTGGGGCCAACGTCCTGACTTTC. The V gene is TRBV7-8, the J gene TRBJ2-6, with D possibly TRBD2 on 5 matching bases. Germline V gene data show CDR1 as SGHVS and CDR2 as FQNEAQ. The CDR3 contains 15 residues. V gave up 5 bases and J gave up 0 bases, with 8 bases separating them.

The chain is built from TRBV10-1 and TRBJ2-7; 9 bases align to TRBD1. Germline loops: CDR1 WNHNN, CDR2 SYGVQD (reference sequence). The CDR3 sequence is 13 residues long. V shed 7 bases, J shed 6 bases, and the junction held 7 bases outside the gene matches. As DNA, the CDR3 is TGCGCCAGCAAGACAGGGGGTCCTGGCGAGCAGTACTTC. It codes for CASKTGGPGEQYF.

The chain joins TRBV10-3 to TRBJ2-5; unclear D gene. Germline values: CDR1 ENHRY, CDR2 SYGVKD. CDR3 length: 13 amino acids. V was shortened by 5 bases and J by 2 bases, with 9 bases between the two germline ends. The chain's CDR3 is CAISPTPQETQYF. The CDR3 DNA sequence: TGTGCCATCAGTCCTACGCCACAAGAGACCCAGTACTTC.

The J gene is TRBJ1-2, the V gene TRBV6-5; D possibly corresponds to TRBD1 (6 bases). Germline V lookup: CDR1 MNHEY, CDR2 SVGAGI. This CDR3 contains 15 residues. Trimming cost V 5 bases and J 6 bases, with 19 bases left between them. CDR3 bases: TGTGCCAGCAGTCTCGGGGGGGGGCGAAGGGATGGCTACACCTTC. This encodes CASSLGGGRRDGYTF.

The V gene is TRBV7-2, the J gene TRBJ2-1; D is undetermined. This CDR3 contains 13 residues. V dropped 5 bases and J dropped 8 bases, with 13 bases sitting between them. Germline loops: CDR1 SGHTA, CDR2 FQGNSA. The CDR3 protein is CASSPLRRDEQFF. In DNA form, the CDR3 reads TGTGCCAGCAGCCCCCTGCGACGGGATGAGCAGTTCTTC. Based on the CDR3 plus reference TRBV7-2 and TRBJ2-1, the full variable domain is GAGVSQSPSNKVTEKGKDVELRCDPISGHTALYWYRQSLGQGLEFLIYFQGNSAPDKSGLPSDRFSAERTGGSVSTLTIQRTQQEDSAVYLCASSPLRRDEQFFGPGTRLTVL.

The chain employs TRBV7-2 and TRBJ2-1, with 8 bases matching TRBD1. Trimming removed 10 bases from V and 7 bases from J; junction bases left unmatched: 12. CDR1 is SGHTA and CDR2 is FQGNSA in the germline V gene. This CDR3 region has 14 residues. CDR3: CATLPGTGLNEQFF. CDR3 DNA sequence: TGTGCCACACTGCCCGGGACAGGATTAAATGAGCAGTTCTTC.

This rearrangement joins TRBV21-1 to TRBJ2-2. TRBV21-1 is recorded as a pseudogene. The CDR3 has 18 residues. The CDR3 bases are TGTGCCAGCAGCAAAGTGGCTCAAGTAGGATTCCGAACCGGGGAGCTGTTTTTT. Residues: CASSKVAQVGFRTGELFF.

The V gene is TRBV18, the J gene TRBJ1-4; D is unclear. Germline CDR1 reads KGHSH; CDR2 reads LQKENI. This CDR3 region has 15 residues. The germline V and J ends were trimmed by 3 bases and 10 bases, with 18 bases remaining between them. This chain's CDR3 is CASSPDLELRGKLFF. The CDR3, as DNA: TGTGCCAGCTCACCGGATTTGGAATTACGCGGAAAACTGTTTTTT.

The rearrangement uses TRBV6-5 and TRBJ1-4; D possibly corresponds to TRBD1 (6 bases). The CDR3 is made up of 15 amino acids. V was trimmed by 4 bases and J by 0 bases, leaving 9 bases between them. Germline lookup yields CDR1 MNHEY and CDR2 SVGAGI. The CDR3 loop reads CASSWDTSTNEKLFF. CDR3 nucleotides: TGTGCCAGCAGTTGGGACACTTCAACTAATGAAAAACTGTTTTTT.

The V gene is TRBV4-3, the J gene TRBJ2-7; D could derive from TRBD1 or TRBD2 (5 bases each). V was trimmed by 0 bases and J by 7 bases, leaving 16 bases between them. Germline values: CDR1 LGHNA, CDR2 YSLEER. The CDR3 has 15 residues. DNA for the CDR3: TGCGCCAGCAGCCAAGATTGGGACCTCTTGGGTGAGCAGTACTTC. It specifies CASSQDWDLLGEQYF.

The rearrangement uses TRBV19 and TRBJ1-4; D unclear. V lost 3 bases and J 0 bases, leaving 8 bases between the germline ends. This CDR3 contains 15 residues. Germline assignment: CDR1 LNHDA and CDR2 SQIVND (reference sequence). CDR3 coding DNA: TGTGCCAGTAGTATGACGGGCGCAACTAATGAAAAACTGTTTTTT. It translates to CASSMTGATNEKLFF.

The chain is built from TRBV18 and TRBJ1-1, with unresolved D. This CDR3 contains 14 residues. V lost 1 base and J 4 bases, leaving 10 bases between the germline ends. The germline CDR1 and CDR2 sequences are KGHSH and LQKENI. The CDR3 region is CASSPRPLGTEAFF. The CDR3 nucleotides read TGTGCCAGCTCACCACGACCCTTGGGCACTGAAGCTTTCTTT.

The chain employs TRBV5-1 and TRBJ2-2; D ambiguous. From germline, CDR1 is SGHRS and CDR2 YFSETQ. Trimming removed 1 base at V and 4 bases at J, with 11 bases between. The CDR3 loop spans 15 amino acids. In DNA, the CDR3 is TGCGCCAGCAGCTTGACAAACTCACCCACCGGGGAGCTGTTTTTT. Protein sequence: CASSLTNSPTGELFF. Together with reference TRBV5-1 and TRBJ2-2, the CDR3 gives the full variable domain: KAGVTQTPRYLIKTRGQQVTLSCSPISGHRSVSWYQQTPGQGLQFLFEYFSETQRNKGNFPGRFSGRQFSNSRSEMNVSTLELGDSALYLCASSLTNSPTGELFFGEGSRLTVL.

V is TRBV18 and J is TRBJ2-2, with a weak D call TRBD1 (6 bases). V was cut by 6 bases and J by 2 bases, with 16 bases left in between. Germline V gene lookup returns CDR1 KGHSH and CDR2 LQKENI. There are 16 residues in the CDR3. The CDR3 loop is CASSPRQAGNTGELFF. CDR3 bases: TGTGCCAGCTCCCCTAGACAGGCTGGAAACACCGGGGAGCTGTTTTTT.

The chain couples TRBV6-5 to TRBJ2-7, with TRBD1 matching 9 bases. Germline loops: CDR1 MNHEY, CDR2 SVGAGI. The length of the CDR3 is 14 residues. The trim removed 10 bases at V and 7 bases at J, leaving 14 bases unmatched. The CDR3 DNA reads as TGTGCCACAGGGACCCCCGGGACAGGGAGAGAGCAGTACTTC. Translation: CATGTPGTGREQYF.

The rearrangement uses TRBV6-5 and TRBJ1-2; D gene unclear. Germline-derived CDR1 and CDR2 are MNHEY and SVGAGI. Trimming took 4 bases from V and 2 from J, leaving 8 bases between them. The CDR3 contains 13 residues. DNA of the CDR3: TGTGCCAGCAGTTCCGGGAAGAACTATGGCTACACCTTC. It translates to CASSSGKNYGYTF.

This clone came up once. This chain uses TRBV19 with TRBJ1-1, with a possible D match to TRBD1 (6 bases). Per the germline V gene, CDR1 is LNHDA and CDR2 is SQIVND (reference sequence). The CDR3 extends over 17 amino acids. V lost 5 bases and J lost 0, with 19 bases in between. CDR3: CASSPRGGATMNTEAFF. The CDR3 DNA reads TGTGCCAGTAGTCCCCGAGGGGGGGCAACCATGAACACTGAAGCTTTCTTT.

The chain uses TRBV28 and TRBJ1-4; D not certain. V was trimmed by 6 bases and J by 6 bases, leaving 5 bases between them. Per the germline V gene, CDR1 is MDHEN and CDR2 is SYDVKM. The CDR3 is made up of 11 amino acids. The CDR3 reads CASRLYEKLFF. CDR3 coding DNA: TGTGCCAGCAGGTTGTATGAAAAACTGTTTTTT.

The chain links TRBV6-5 to TRBJ1-2; TRBD1 might be the D (6 bases). The CDR3 totals 14 residues. The ends were cut back, 2 bases at V and 8 bases at J, with 15 bases in the middle. Germline V gene sequence: CDR1 MNHEY, CDR2 SVGAGI. This CDR3 is CASSYAHKQGGYTF. DNA for the CDR3: TGTGCCAGCAGTTACGCACACAAACAGGGAGGCTACACCTTC.

In nucleotides, the CDR3 is TGTGCCAGCAGCTTAGCCAGCCGTCTTAGAGCCACTGAAGCTTTCTTT. Protein product: CASSLASRLRATEAFF. This chain uses TRBV7-2 with TRBJ1-1; no definite D call. V lost 0 bases to trimming and J lost 4 bases, with 15 bases between them. The length of the CDR3 is 16 residues. From germline, CDR1 is SGHTA and CDR2 FQGNSA.

By sample fraction, this clone is medium-sized (0.01 to 0.1%). The chain has TRBV30 and TRBJ1-1, with D unresolved. The CDR3 length is 11 residues. V lost 4 bases and J 6 bases, leaving 9 bases between the germline ends. CDR1 is GTSNPN and CDR2 is SVGIG in the germline V gene (reference sequence). As DNA, the CDR3 is TGTGCCTGGACTACCCGGGCTGAAGCTTTCTTT. Its translation: CAWTTRAEAFF. The full variable domain, with the rest looked up from reference TRBV30 and TRBJ1-1, is SQTIHQWPATLVQPVGSPLSLECTVEGTSNPNLYWYRQAAGRGLQLLFYSVGIGQISSEVPQNLSASRPQDRQFILSSKKLLLSDSGFYLCAWTTRAEAFFGQGTRLTVV.

In DNA form, the CDR3 reads TGCGCCAGCAGCCAAGATTGGAGGGGCTACGAGCAGTACTTC. This encodes CASSQDWRGYEQYF. The chain uses TRBV4-3 and TRBJ2-7; D is perhaps TRBD2 (6 bases). Germline lookup yields CDR1 LGHNA and CDR2 YSLEER. Deletions cut 0 bases from V and 3 bases from J, with 9 bases between. The CDR3 is 14 residues long.

The CDR3 region is CASSLEDGANYGYTF. Here the CDR3 DNA reads TGTGCCAGCAGCTTGGAGGACGGGGCGAACTATGGCTACACCTTC. The chain carries TRBV5-4 and TRBJ1-2; the D gene is possibly TRBD1 (5 bases). The CDR3 is 15 residues long. The V and J ends lost 0 bases and 2 bases respectively, with 11 bases between them. Germline CDR1 is SGHNT and CDR2 is YYREEE (reference sequence). Full variable domain (rest looked up from reference TRBV5-4 and TRBJ1-2): ETGVTQSPTHLIKTRGQQVTLRCSSQSGHNTVSWYQQALGQGPQFIFQYYREEENGRGNFPPRFSGLQFPNYSSELNVNALELDDSALYLCASSLEDGANYGYTFGSGTRLTVV.

CDR3 nucleotide sequence: TGCGCCAGCAATGATTATAGCGGGACATCTAGCACAGATACGCAGTATTTT. Its protein product is CASNDYSGTSSTDTQYF. The rearrangement links TRBV5-1 to TRBJ2-3, with TRBD2 identical over 8 bases. The CDR3 extends over 17 amino acids. With V trimmed by 6 bases and J by 0 bases, 12 bases remained unmatched. The V gene's germline CDR1 is SGHRS and CDR2 YFSETQ.

The chain joins TRBV18 to TRBJ1-2; D not resolved. Trimming removed 2 bases at V and 3 bases at J, with 13 bases between. The CDR3 extends over 15 amino acids. The germline CDR1 and CDR2 sequences are KGHSH and LQKENI. Here the CDR3 DNA reads TGTGCCAGCTCACCAGAGGCACAGACACACTATGGCTACACCTTC. Encoded protein: CASSPEAQTHYGYTF.